What follows is one T cell receptor (beta chain) and its context. What it binds is not known. This entry comes from a study of human T cells and chemical hapten exposure. Overall study context: 2% DPC applied to an approximately 2 cm by approximately 2 cm arm area sensitized donors. Patients' scalps got diphenylcyclopropenone weekly throughout the roughly 25-week study.

CDR1 is SQVTM and CDR2 is ANQGSEA in the germline V gene. V lost 4 bases, J lost 0 bases, and 7 bases lay in between. CDR3 length: 12 residues. The study's findings and limits: Sensitizing with DPC caused no change in TCRs above 1 in 1000 frequency.

Stated time point: patch test 2, 6 weeks after DPC sensitization. Documented treatment: therapeutic diphenylcyclopropenone sensitization with weekly scalp DPC. The library gave individual cDNA molecules unique molecular identifiers. TCRdb processed the RACE reads anew with MiXCR; each CDR3 protein has one entry. The table lists about 110,000 distinct CDR3 sequences, 9.2% of them singletons. The rearrangement links TRBV29-1 to TRBJ2-7; D remains ambiguous. Sample: whole blood, taken in connection with sensitization to the hapten diphenylcyclopropenone (DPC). The TCR comes from a woman aged 35 to 49 with alopecia areata. Some clones in this sample may be carry-over from other donors' samples. The CDR3 nucleotides are TGCAGCGTTGTCCGGAGCTCCTACGAGCAGTACTTC. Translation gives CSVVRSSYEQYF.